Presented here are 30 T cell receptor beta chains from one specimen sequenced in a study of blood T cell repertoires in COVID-19. Produced via immunoSEQ multiplex PCR; TCRdb's table is partial and in-frame only. The profile covers fewer than 400,000 clones, with about 85% appearing a single time and 3.6% taken by the ten largest. The specimen sequenced was peripheral blood. These receptors were collected from a woman under 30 with acute or convalescent COVID-19.

The chain combines TRBV28 with TRBJ1-5, with D hard to call. The CDR3 contains 14 residues. Germline V gene sequence: CDR1 MDHEN, CDR2 SYDVKM. V shed 6 bases and J shed 2 bases, with 11 bases lying between them. CDR3 coding DNA: TGTGCCAGCAGCGCCCTAGTAGGCAATCAGCCCCAGCATTTT. As protein: CASSALVGNQPQHF. Full variable domain (missing parts from reference TRBV28 and TRBJ1-5): DVKVTQSSRYLVKRTGEKVFLECVQDMDHENMFWYRQDPGLGLRLIYFSYDVKMKEKGDIPEGYSVSREKKERFSLILESASTNQTSMYLCASSALVGNQPQHFGDGTRLSIL.

This clone was seen only once. The gene calls are TRBV10-2 and TRBJ1-1; D is ambiguous. CDR3 length equals 12 residues. Germline V gives CDR1 WSHSY, CDR2 SAAADI. The V gene lost 3 bases and the J gene lost 4 bases, with 6 bases spanning the gap. This CDR3 is CASSESFTEAFF. The DNA of the CDR3 is TGCGCCAGCAGTGAATCCTTCACTGAAGCTTTCTTT.

V usage is TRBV6-2 or TRBV6-3 and J usage is TRBJ1-2; TRBD1 matches at 9 bases. Per the germline V gene, CDR1 is MNHEY and CDR2 is SVGEGT. Trimming took 4 bases from V and 5 from J; bases not matched to a gene: 8. The CDR3 covers 15 residues. The CDR3 DNA sequence: TGTGCCAGCAGTTCTCAACAGGGGGCCCCTTATGGCTACACCTTC. This codes for CASSSQQGAPYGYTF.

The rearrangement links TRBV12-5 to TRBJ2-1; D not resolved. Trimming left V 1 base short and J 3 bases short, with 13 bases between. CDR1 is LGHNT, CDR2 FRNRAP, per germline. The CDR3 consists of 16 residues. CDR3 nucleotides: TGTGCTAGTGGTTTGGCCCGAAGAACTTTCTACAATGAGCAGTTCTTC. It encodes CASGLARRTFYNEQFF.

V gene TRBV6-1 combines with J gene TRBJ2-5; the D is unclear. The CDR3 extends over 13 amino acids. Trimming cost V 2 bases and J 3 bases, with 7 bases left between them. CDR1 is MNHNS and CDR2 is SASEGT in the germline V gene. The CDR3 reads CASSEFTEETQYF. CDR3 DNA: TGTGCCAGCAGTGAATTTACGGAAGAGACCCAGTACTTC.

The chain couples TRBV2 to TRBJ2-1, with 8 nucleotides matching TRBD2. J gave up 7 bases and V 9 bases, and 8 bases lay outside the gene matches. Germline V gene sequence: CDR1 SNHLY, CDR2 FYNNEI. The CDR3 sequence is 13 residues long. The CDR3 is CARGLGSTNEQFF. The CDR3 DNA follows: TGTGCCAGGGGACTAGGGAGCACAAATGAGCAGTTCTTC. The variable domain in full, completed from reference TRBV2 and TRBJ2-1, reads EPEVTQTPSHQVTQMGQEVILRCVPISNHLYFYWYRQILGQKVEFLVSFYNNEISEKSEIFDDQFSVERPDGSNFTLKIRSTKLEDSAMYFCARGLGSTNEQFFGPGTRLTVL.

The chain has TRBV19 and TRBJ1-5; D is uncertain. The V end was cut by 6 bases, the J end by 7 bases, with 19 bases between. The CDR3 extends over 15 amino acids. Germline V gene lookup returns CDR1 LNHDA and CDR2 SQIVND (reference sequence). The CDR3 spells CASRVTSTGSQPQHF. The CDR3 DNA sequence: TGTGCCAGTAGGGTCACCTCCACGGGTAGCCAGCCCCAGCATTTT. Using reference TRBV19 and TRBJ1-5 for the parts outside the CDR3, the full variable domain is DGGITQSPKYLFRKEGQNVTLSCEQNLNHDAMYWYRQDPGQGLRLIYYSQIVNDFQKGDIAEGYSVSREKKESFPLTVTSAQKNPTAFYLCASRVTSTGSQPQHFGDGTRLSIL.

The chain is built from TRBV10-2 and TRBJ2-1, with 13 nucleotides matching TRBD2. V was pared by 6 bases and J by 6 bases, with 5 bases of the junction left unmatched. This CDR3 spans 15 amino acids. The germline CDR1 and CDR2 sequences are WSHSY and SAAADI. CDR3 nucleotide sequence: TGCGCCAGCAGATGGACTAGCGGGAGCTCCAATGAGCAGTTCTTC. It translates to CASRWTSGSSNEQFF.

The chain joins TRBV6-5 to TRBJ1-1; maybe TRBD1 (5 bases). The CDR3 has 13 amino acids. V was shortened by 6 bases and J by 2 bases, with 10 bases between the two germline ends. Germline values: CDR1 MNHEY, CDR2 SVGAGI. The CDR3 here is CASRIGENTEAFF. The CDR3, as DNA: TGTGCCAGCAGAATAGGGGAAAACACTGAAGCTTTCTTT.

The chain uses TRBV7-2 and TRBJ2-3, with a tentative D call TRBD2 (5 bases). V gave up 6 bases and J gave up 2 bases, with 15 bases separating them. Germline V gene sequence: CDR1 SGHTA, CDR2 FQGNSA. CDR3 length: 15 residues. CDR3 amino acids: CASRIPGVTTDTQYF. The CDR3 DNA follows: TGTGCCAGCAGGATACCCGGGGTCACCACAGATACGCAGTATTTT.

This clone was observed once. J is TRBJ1-5 and V is TRBV25-1, with a tentative D call TRBD1 (5 bases). CDR3 length: 16 amino acids. V was shortened by 2 bases and J by 5 bases, with 16 bases between the two germline ends. Germline lookup yields CDR1 MGHDK and CDR2 SYGVNS. CDR3 amino acids: CASSENSDSWDQPQHF. In nucleotides, the CDR3 is TGTGCCAGCAGTGAAAACTCCGACAGCTGGGATCAGCCCCAGCATTTT. Supplemented by reference TRBV25-1 and TRBJ1-5, the full variable domain reads EADIYQTPRYLVIGTGKKITLECSQTMGHDKMYWYQQDPGMELHLIHYSYGVNSTEKGDLSSESTVSRIRTEHFPLTLESARPSHTSQYLCASSENSDSWDQPQHFGDGTRLSIL.

This chain uses TRBV5-1 with TRBJ2-2, with 12 nucleotides matching TRBD2. From germline, CDR1 is SGHRS and CDR2 YFSETQ. The junction had 9 bases not matched to a gene; V was cut back by 0 bases and J by 6 bases. The CDR3 contains 18 residues. The CDR3 reads CASSLEASGRELSGELFF. Here the CDR3 DNA reads TGCGCCAGCAGCTTGGAAGCTAGCGGGAGGGAATTATCCGGGGAGCTGTTTTTT.

The chain links TRBV7-2 to TRBJ2-7, with D perhaps TRBD2 (5 bases). Germline values: CDR1 SGHTA, CDR2 FQGNSA. The germline V and J ends were trimmed by 5 bases and 5 bases, with 13 bases remaining between them. The CDR3 has 13 residues. The CDR3 region has the DNA TGTGCCAGCAGCCGACTAACTAGAGACGAGCAGTACTTC. Its protein product is CASSRLTRDEQYF.

This clone was detected only once. V usage is TRBV5-6 and J usage is TRBJ2-6; D is unclear. CDR1 is SGHDT, CDR2 YYEEEE, per germline. Trimming took 0 bases from V and 2 from J, leaving 9 bases between them. The CDR3 extends over 16 amino acids. The CDR3 sequence: CASSLVGAAGANVLTF. The CDR3 bases are TGTGCCAGCAGCTTGGTAGGAGCCGCTGGGGCCAACGTCCTGACTTTC.

This chain links TRBV18 with TRBJ1-2; unclear D gene. V lost 4 bases to trimming and J lost 3 bases, with 15 bases between them. Germline CDR1 is KGHSH and CDR2 is LQKENI. This CDR3 is built from 15 residues. The CDR3 loop is CASSLTERSDYGYTF. CDR3 coding DNA: TGTGCCAGCTCACTAACCGAACGGTCCGACTATGGCTACACCTTC.

The chain joins TRBV3-1 (or the pseudogene TRBV3-2) to TRBJ2-3; 8 bases are shared with TRBD2. From germline, CDR1 is LGHDT and CDR2 YNNKEL (reference sequence). After removal of 6 bases from V and 1 base from J, the junction contained 6 bases not matched to a gene. The CDR3 has 15 residues. Here the CDR3 DNA reads TGTGCCAGCAGTAAAGAAGCGGGGGGCACAGATACGCAGTATTTT. It codes for CASSKEAGGTDTQYF.

This clone has just one count. The rearrangement uses TRBV5-6 and TRBJ2-4, with D tentatively TRBD1 (5 bases). Trimming took off 4 bases at V and 9 bases at J, with 17 bases between the two ends. The CDR3 spans 14 residues. The germline gives CDR1 SGHDT, CDR2 YYEEEE. The CDR3 here is CASSPPVDKTIQYF. In DNA, the CDR3 is TGTGCCAGCAGCCCACCGGTGGACAAGACCATTCAGTACTTC.

V and J are TRBV27 and TRBJ1-1, with a tentative D call TRBD1 (6 bases). Germline V CDR1 and CDR2: MNHEY, SMNVEV (reference sequence). This CDR3 is built from 17 residues. Between the trimmed V and J ends, which lost 2 bases and 0 bases, there was a span of 16 bases. CDR3 amino acids: CASSLRNGRGMNTEAFF. CDR3 sequence (DNA): TGTGCCAGCAGTTTAAGGAACGGCAGGGGCATGAACACTGAAGCTTTCTTT.

This clone occurred once. The chain links TRBV5-8 to TRBJ1-1, with 10 bases fitting TRBD1. Trimming at V came to 3 bases and at J to 4 bases, leaving 9 bases not matched to a gene. Germline loops: CDR1 SGHTS, CDR2 YDEGEE. This CDR3 comprises 16 residues. The chain's CDR3 is CASSYQTGGATTEAFF. The CDR3 bases are TGTGCCAGCAGCTACCAGACAGGGGGCGCGACCACTGAAGCTTTCTTT.

V is TRBV5-1 and J is TRBJ2-7; 9 positions agree with TRBD1. Germline V CDR1 and CDR2: SGHRS, YFSETQ. Trimming at V came to 5 bases and at J to 6 bases, leaving 3 bases not matched to a gene. CDR3 size: 12 residues. In DNA form, the CDR3 reads TGCGCCAGCAGACTGACAGGGGGCGAGCAGTACTTC. Amino acid sequence: CASRLTGGEQYF.

This clone was observed a single time. This rearrangement joins TRBV19 to TRBJ2-1; 9 bases match TRBD1. Germline loops: CDR1 LNHDA, CDR2 SQIVND (reference sequence). The V and J ends lost 8 bases and 7 bases, in that order; junction bases with no gene match: 9. This CDR3 contains 14 residues. In DNA form, the CDR3 reads TGTGCCAGTTCCCCGGGACAGGGAAAGAATGAGCAGTTCTTC. Protein sequence: CASSPGQGKNEQFF.

This clone has a handful of counts. The genes are TRBV10-3 and TRBJ1-3, with 10 bases lining up with TRBD1. Germline V CDR1 and CDR2: ENHRY, SYGVKD. J gave up 4 bases and V 6 bases, and 3 bases lay outside the gene matches. CDR3 length: 14 residues. CDR3 in amino acids: CAIRVDRGGNTIYF. Written as DNA, the CDR3 is TGTGCCATCAGAGTGGACAGGGGGGGAAACACCATATATTTT.

The V call is TRBV11-1, the J call TRBJ1-4; D ambiguous. The CDR3 loop spans 13 amino acids. V lost 5 bases, J lost 8 bases, and 12 bases lay in between. Germline-derived CDR1 and CDR2 are SGHAT and FQDESV (reference sequence). The CDR3 region has the DNA TGTGCCAGCAGCCGCGACTATAGGGAAAAACTGTTTTTT. This encodes CASSRDYREKLFF. The whole variable domain, filled in from reference TRBV11-1 and TRBJ1-4, reads EAEVAQSPRYKITEKSQAVAFWCDPISGHATLYWYRQILGQGPELLVQFQDESVVDDSQLPKDRFSAERLKGVDSTLKIQPAELGDSAMYLCASSRDYREKLFFGSGTQLSVL.

The chain carries TRBV7-3 and TRBJ2-5; D gene uncertain. This CDR3 is built from 13 residues. Germline CDR1 SGHTA, CDR2 FQGTGA. Trimming took 5 bases from V and 2 from J, leaving 9 bases between them. CDR3 sequence: CASSPRIQETQYF. CDR3 coding DNA: TGTGCCAGCAGCCCGCGCATTCAAGAGACCCAGTACTTC. The full variable domain, in which reference TRBV7-3 and TRBJ2-5 provide the parts outside the CDR3, is GAGVSQTPSNKVTEKGKYVELRCDPISGHTALYWYRQSLGQGPEFLIYFQGTGAADDSGLPNDRFFAVRPEGSVSTLKIQRTERGDSAVYLCASSPRIQETQYFGPGTRLLVL.

The chain is built from TRBV11-1 and TRBJ1-4; 11 bases are shared with TRBD1. This CDR3 is built from 16 residues. Germline trimming cut 5 bases from V and 5 bases from J; bases unmatched to any gene: 7. CDR1 and CDR2 from the germline V gene are SGHAT and FQDESV (reference sequence). CDR3 bases: TGTGCCAGCAGCCTAACGGGACAGGGGGGAAATGAAAAACTGTTTTTT. It translates to CASSLTGQGGNEKLFF.

This clone has just a few counts. V is TRBV20-1 and J is TRBJ1-1; D not certain. CDR3 size: 11 residues. Germline lookup yields CDR1 DFQATT and CDR2 SNEGSKA (reference sequence). With 3 bases removed from V and 11 bases from J, the gap between germline ends came to 13 bases. The CDR3 bases are TGCAGTGCTAGTCCTGTTGAGTATGCTTTCTTT. Amino acids: CSASPVEYAFF.

This clone was seen more than once but under ten times. This chain links TRBV3-1 (or the pseudogene TRBV3-2) with TRBJ1-3; no reliable D call. This CDR3 region has 13 residues. Germline V gene sequence: CDR1 LGHDT, CDR2 YNNKEL (reference sequence). The V gene lost 1 base and the J gene lost 3 bases, with 4 bases spanning the gap. The CDR3 DNA reads TGTGCCAGCAGCCAAGTTCTTGGAAACACCATATATTTT. The encoded protein is CASSQVLGNTIYF.

This chain links TRBV30 with TRBJ1-1; D may be TRBD1 (5 bases). There are 15 residues in the CDR3. Trimming took off 4 bases at V and 5 bases at J, with 20 bases between the two ends. CDR1 GTSNPN and CDR2 SVGIG come from the germline V gene (reference sequence). The CDR3 loop is CAWIPGLHWRTEAFF. The CDR3 coding sequence is TGTGCCTGGATCCCGGGACTCCATTGGCGAACTGAAGCTTTCTTT. Together with reference TRBV30 and TRBJ1-1, the CDR3 gives the full variable domain: SQTIHQWPATLVQPVGSPLSLECTVEGTSNPNLYWYRQAAGRGLQLLFYSVGIGQISSEVPQNLSASRPQDRQFILSSKKLLLSDSGFYLCAWIPGLHWRTEAFFGQGTRLTVV.

The chain employs TRBV29-1 and TRBJ2-3, with 9 bases identical to TRBD2. V trimming: 5 bases; J trimming: 2 bases; junction bases outside the gene matches: 5. The germline CDR1 and CDR2 sequences are SQVTM and ANQGSEA. The CDR3 sequence is 14 residues long. For the CDR3, the DNA is TGCAGCGTTACAGGGACTAGCTACACAGATACGCAGTATTTT. It specifies CSVTGTSYTDTQYF.

This clone was found a few times. CDR3 residues: CATRSPGIYGYTF. For the CDR3, the DNA is TGTGCCACGCGGAGCCCGGGGATCTATGGCTACACCTTC. J is TRBJ1-2 and V is TRBV12-3 or TRBV12-4; D gene uncertain. Trimming pared 10 bases from V and 4 bases from J, leaving 16 bases between. The CDR3 sequence is 13 residues long.